The rows below give T cell receptor beta chains drawn from one sample of a study of cytomegalovirus exposure and HLA in healthy donors. Method: immunoSEQ multiplex PCR; TCRdb's copy keeps in-frame clones and lacks some. Among more than 140,000 clones listed, 50% to 75% were seen once. The sequenced material came from PBMCs. These receptors came from a woman aged 25 to 39 in good health and CMV-seropositive. Each CDR3 is given with its conserved first and last residue. The D gene is left open where the match is weak. Where a row states a size, it is once, few, many or the class of an expanded clone; other rows omit it.

clone size: NA; J gene: TRBJ2-2; V gene: TRBV15; D gene: NA; CDR3 protein: CATSRDTRGSGELFF; CDR3 DNA: TGTGCCACCAGCAGAGATACTAGAGGAAGCGGGGAGCTGTTTTTT
clone size: NA; J gene: TRBJ1-5; V gene: TRBV14; D gene: TRBD1; CDR3 protein: CASSHRIRDRRDSNQPQHF; CDR3 DNA: TGTGCCAGCAGCCATAGAATCCGGGACAGACGCGATAGCAATCAGCCCCAGCATTTT
clone size: NA; J gene: TRBJ1-2; V gene: TRBV6-6; D gene: NA; CDR3 protein: CASSYTGHPYGYTF; CDR3 DNA: TGTGCCAGCAGTTACACCGGACACCCATATGGCTACACCTTC
clone size: NA; J gene: TRBJ1-1; V gene: TRBV6-5; D gene: NA; CDR3 protein: CATTVGGNTEAFF; CDR3 DNA: TGTGCCACCACCGTAGGAGGGAACACTGAAGCTTTCTTT
clone size: NA; J gene: TRBJ2-7; V gene: TRBV5-1; D gene: NA; CDR3 protein: CASRTDTRSYEQYF; CDR3 DNA: TGCGCCAGCAGAACGGACACCAGATCCTACGAGCAGTACTTC
clone size: NA; J gene: TRBJ2-7; V gene: TRBV18; D gene: NA; CDR3 protein: CASSPTGQGRNEQYF; CDR3 DNA: TGTGCCAGCTCACCTACTGGGCAGGGTCGAAACGAGCAGTACTTC
clone size: NA; J gene: TRBJ2-1; V gene: TRBV5-1; D gene: NA; CDR3 protein: CASSLRYSNEQFF; CDR3 DNA: TGCGCCAGCAGCTTACGTTACTCCAATGAGCAGTTCTTC
clone size: NA; J gene: TRBJ2-5; V gene: TRBV29-1; D gene: NA; CDR3 protein: CSVQTQPAGETQYF; CDR3 DNA: TGCAGCGTCCAGACTCAACCTGCGGGGGAGACCCAGTACTTC
clone size: few; J gene: TRBJ1-1; V gene: TRBV6-5; D gene: NA; CDR3 protein: CASSDRWGTTEAFF; CDR3 DNA: TGTGCCAGCAGTGACCGGTGGGGCACCACTGAAGCTTTCTTT
clone size: NA; J gene: TRBJ1-3; V gene: TRBV19; D gene: TRBD1; CDR3 protein: CASSPGQGVKGANTIYF; CDR3 DNA: TGTGCCAGTAGTCCGGGACAGGGGGTTAAGGGGGCAAACACCATATATTTT
clone size: NA; J gene: TRBJ2-2; V gene: TRBV6-1; D gene: NA; CDR3 protein: CANSETAGTDTNTGELFF; CDR3 DNA: TGTGCCAACAGTGAAACTGCCGGTACAGACACTAACACCGGGGAGCTGTTTTTT
clone size: NA; J gene: TRBJ2-3; V gene: TRBV10-2; D gene: NA; CDR3 protein: CASSNTEKDTQYF; CDR3 DNA: TGCGCCAGCAGTAACACCGAAAAGGATACGCAGTATTTT
clone size: NA; J gene: TRBJ1-4; V gene: TRBV6-1; D gene: NA; CDR3 protein: CASRPPVGEKLFF; CDR3 DNA: TGTGCCAGCAGACCTCCCGTCGGGGAAAAACTGTTTTTT
clone size: NA; J gene: TRBJ2-6; V gene: TRBV5-4; D gene: NA; CDR3 protein: CASTRGSGSGANVLTF; CDR3 DNA: TGTGCCAGCACGAGGGGGAGTGGCTCTGGGGCCAACGTCCTGACTTTC
clone size: NA; J gene: TRBJ2-5; V gene: TRBV29-1; D gene: NA; CDR3 protein: CSASTSRETQYF; CDR3 DNA: TGCAGCGCTTCGACTAGTCGCGAGACCCAGTACTTC
clone size: NA; J gene: TRBJ1-5; V gene: TRBV10-1; D gene: TRBD1; CDR3 protein: CASGETGKGDNQPQHF; CDR3 DNA: TGCGCCAGCGGCGAGACAGGGAAAGGGGACAATCAGCCCCAGCATTTT
clone size: NA; J gene: TRBJ1-2; V gene: TRBV18; D gene: NA; CDR3 protein: CASSPLAMEDYGYTF; CDR3 DNA: TGTGCCAGCTCACCGCTGGCAATGGAGGACTATGGCTACACCTTC
clone size: NA; J gene: TRBJ2-6; V gene: TRBV7-2; D gene: NA; CDR3 protein: CASSLRGYSGANVLTF; CDR3 DNA: TGTGCCAGCAGCTTACGCGGATACTCTGGGGCCAACGTCCTGACTTTC
clone size: NA; J gene: TRBJ2-7; V gene: TRBV4-2; D gene: TRBD2; CDR3 protein: CASSQGLAGASSYEQYF; CDR3 DNA: TGTGCCAGCAGCCAAGGACTAGCGGGGGCAAGTTCTTACGAGCAGTACTTC
clone size: NA; J gene: TRBJ1-1; V gene: TRBV9; D gene: TRBD1; CDR3 protein: CASSGQGMRTEAFF; CDR3 DNA: TGTGCCAGCAGCGGACAGGGGATGCGCACTGAAGCTTTCTTT
clone size: NA; J gene: TRBJ2-7; V gene: TRBV11-2; D gene: NA; CDR3 protein: CASSLTVLTYEQYF; CDR3 DNA: TGTGCCAGTAGTCTTACCGTCTTAACCTACGAGCAGTACTTC
clone size: few; J gene: TRBJ2-6; V gene: TRBV11-3; D gene: NA; CDR3 protein: CASSLSQDSSGANVLTF; CDR3 DNA: TGTGCCAGCAGCTTATCACAGGACAGCTCTGGGGCCAACGTCCTGACTTTC
clone size: NA; J gene: TRBJ2-3; V gene: TRBV6-5; D gene: NA; CDR3 protein: CASSYRQGRGDTQYF; CDR3 DNA: TGTGCCAGCAGTTACCGCCAGGGTCGTGGAGATACGCAGTATTTT
clone size: NA; J gene: TRBJ1-5; V gene: TRBV5-1; D gene: NA; CDR3 protein: CASSPTGNQPQHF; CDR3 DNA: TGCGCCAGCAGTCCAACAGGGAATCAGCCCCAGCATTTT
clone size: NA; J gene: TRBJ1-1; V gene: TRBV28; D gene: NA; CDR3 protein: CASKGRGNTEAFF; CDR3 DNA: TGTGCCAGCAAGGGGAGGGGGAACACTGAAGCTTTCTTT
clone size: few; J gene: TRBJ2-2; V gene: TRBV6-5; D gene: NA; CDR3 protein: CASSEGWGAGELFF; CDR3 DNA: TGTGCCAGCAGTGAAGGCTGGGGGGCCGGGGAGCTGTTTTTT
clone size: NA; J gene: TRBJ1-1; V gene: TRBV5-8; D gene: TRBD1; CDR3 protein: CASSLQGQMNTEAFF; CDR3 DNA: TGTGCCAGCAGCCTCCAGGGACAGATGAACACTGAAGCTTTCTTT
clone size: NA; J gene: TRBJ2-7; V gene: TRBV15; D gene: NA; CDR3 protein: CATSNPGVSYEQYF; CDR3 DNA: TGTGCCACCAGCAACCCAGGGGTATCCTACGAGCAGTACTTC
clone size: NA; J gene: TRBJ1-2; V gene: TRBV5-4; D gene: NA; CDR3 protein: CASSLEGEGGYTF; CDR3 DNA: TGTGCCAGCAGCTTGGAGGGGGAAGGCGGCTACACCTTC
clone size: NA; J gene: TRBJ1-4; V gene: TRBV29-1; D gene: NA; CDR3 protein: CSVDSGYNEKLFF; CDR3 DNA: TGCAGCGTTGATTCGGGGTATAATGAAAAACTGTTTTTT
clone size: NA; J gene: TRBJ2-5; V gene: TRBV7-2; D gene: NA; CDR3 protein: CASSEAQTQYF; CDR3 DNA: TGTGCCAGCAGCGAGGCCCAGACCCAGTACTTC
clone size: NA; J gene: TRBJ2-1; V gene: TRBV10-3; D gene: TRBD2; CDR3 protein: CAINVGLAGMPYNEQFF; CDR3 DNA: TGTGCCATCAACGTGGGACTAGCGGGTATGCCCTACAATGAGCAGTTCTTC
clone size: few; J gene: TRBJ1-1; V gene: TRBV6-1; D gene: TRBD1; CDR3 protein: CASSEATIRDRARLNTEAFF; CDR3 DNA: TGTGCCAGCAGTGAAGCGACAATCCGGGACAGGGCACGACTGAACACTGAAGCTTTCTTT
clone size: NA; J gene: TRBJ2-7; V gene: TRBV5-1; D gene: TRBD2; CDR3 protein: CASSGTTGTVEQYF; CDR3 DNA: TGCGCCAGCAGCGGGACTACAGGTACCGTCGAGCAGTACTTC